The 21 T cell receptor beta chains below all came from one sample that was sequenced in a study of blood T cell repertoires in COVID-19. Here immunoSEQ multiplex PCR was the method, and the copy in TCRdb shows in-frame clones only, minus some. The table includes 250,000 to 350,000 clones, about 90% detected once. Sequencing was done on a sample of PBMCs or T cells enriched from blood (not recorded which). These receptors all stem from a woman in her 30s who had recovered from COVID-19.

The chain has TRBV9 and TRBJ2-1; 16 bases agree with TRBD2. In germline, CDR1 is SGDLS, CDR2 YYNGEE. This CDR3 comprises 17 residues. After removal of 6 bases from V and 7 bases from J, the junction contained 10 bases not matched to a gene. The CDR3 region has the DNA TGTGCCAGCAACTCGGGACTAGCGGGGGGGCCTGAGAATGAGCAGTTCTTC. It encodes CASNSGLAGGPENEQFF. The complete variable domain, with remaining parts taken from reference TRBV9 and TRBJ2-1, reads DSGVTQTPKHLITATGQRVTLRCSPRSGDLSVYWYQQSLDQGLQFLIQYYNGEERAKGNILERFSAQQFPDLHSELNLSSLELGDSALYFCASNSGLAGGPENEQFFGPGTRLTVL.

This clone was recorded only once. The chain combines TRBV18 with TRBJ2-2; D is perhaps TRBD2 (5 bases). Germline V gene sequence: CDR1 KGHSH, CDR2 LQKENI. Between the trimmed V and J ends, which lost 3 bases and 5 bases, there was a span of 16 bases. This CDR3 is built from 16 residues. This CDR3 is CASSPLTAGETGELFF. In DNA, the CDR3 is TGTGCCAGCTCACCTCTAACTGCCGGGGAAACCGGGGAGCTGTTTTTT.

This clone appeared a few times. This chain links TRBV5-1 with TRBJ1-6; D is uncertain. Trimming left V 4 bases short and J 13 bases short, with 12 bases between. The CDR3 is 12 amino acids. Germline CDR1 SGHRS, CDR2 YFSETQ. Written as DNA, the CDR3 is TGCGCCAGCAGCATATCCGGTTCGCCCCTCCACTTT. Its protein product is CASSISGSPLHF. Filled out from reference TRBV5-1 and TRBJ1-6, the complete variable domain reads KAGVTQTPRYLIKTRGQQVTLSCSPISGHRSVSWYQQTPGQGLQFLFEYFSETQRNKGNFPGRFSGRQFSNSRSEMNVSTLELGDSALYLCASSISGSPLHFGNGTRLTVT.

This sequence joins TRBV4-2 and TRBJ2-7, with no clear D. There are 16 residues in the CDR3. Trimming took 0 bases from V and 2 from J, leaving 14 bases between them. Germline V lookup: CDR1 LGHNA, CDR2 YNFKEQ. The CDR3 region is CASSQEQHPPPYEQYF. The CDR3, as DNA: TGTGCCAGCAGCCAAGAGCAACATCCTCCCCCCTACGAGCAGTACTTC.

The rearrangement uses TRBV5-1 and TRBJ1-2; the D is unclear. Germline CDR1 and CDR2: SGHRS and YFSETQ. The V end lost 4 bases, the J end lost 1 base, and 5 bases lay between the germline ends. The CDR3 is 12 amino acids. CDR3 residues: CASSQDNYGYTF. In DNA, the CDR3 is TGCGCCAGCAGCCAGGATAACTATGGCTACACCTTC.

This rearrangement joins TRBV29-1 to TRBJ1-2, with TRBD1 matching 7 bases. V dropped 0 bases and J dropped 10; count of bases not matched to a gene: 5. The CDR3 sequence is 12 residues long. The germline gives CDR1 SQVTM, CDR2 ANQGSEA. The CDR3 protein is CSVEDRQGVYTF. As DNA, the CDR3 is TGCAGCGTTGAAGATCGACAGGGAGTCTACACCTTC.

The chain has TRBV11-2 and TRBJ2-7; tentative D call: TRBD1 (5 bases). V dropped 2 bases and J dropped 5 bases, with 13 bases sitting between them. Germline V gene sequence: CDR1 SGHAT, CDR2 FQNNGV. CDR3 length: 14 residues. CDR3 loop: CASSLRGRQDEQYF. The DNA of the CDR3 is TGTGCCAGCAGCTTAAGGGGCCGGCAGGACGAGCAGTACTTC.

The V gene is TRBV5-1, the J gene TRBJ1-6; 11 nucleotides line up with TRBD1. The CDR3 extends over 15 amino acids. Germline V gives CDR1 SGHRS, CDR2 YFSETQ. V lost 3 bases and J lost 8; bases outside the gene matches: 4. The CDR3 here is CASSYGQGAYSPLHF. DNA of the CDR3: TGCGCCAGCAGCTACGGACAGGGGGCATATTCACCCCTCCACTTT.

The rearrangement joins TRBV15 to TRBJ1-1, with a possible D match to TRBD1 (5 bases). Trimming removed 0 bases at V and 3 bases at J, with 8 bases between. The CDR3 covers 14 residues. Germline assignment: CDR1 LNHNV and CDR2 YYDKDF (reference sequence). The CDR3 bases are TGTGCCACCAGCAGAGACAGGGTCTACACTGAAGCTTTCTTT. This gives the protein CATSRDRVYTEAFF.

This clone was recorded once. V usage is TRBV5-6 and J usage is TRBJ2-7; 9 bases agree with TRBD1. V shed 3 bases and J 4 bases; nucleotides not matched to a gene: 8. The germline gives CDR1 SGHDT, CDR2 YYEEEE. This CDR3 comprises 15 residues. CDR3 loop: CASSSRGQGHYEQYF. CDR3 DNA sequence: TGTGCCAGCAGCTCGCGGGGACAGGGTCATTACGAGCAGTACTTC.

The CDR3 DNA reads TGTGCCTGGACAGGTAGGCGAACTGAAGCTTTCTTT. Protein sequence: CAWTGRRTEAFF. The chain recombines TRBV30 with TRBJ1-1; D is uncertain. There are 12 residues in the CDR3. The V gene lost 4 bases and the J gene lost 5 bases, with 11 bases spanning the gap. CDR1 is GTSNPN, CDR2 SVGIG, per germline (reference sequence).

This CDR3 reads CASSPSGLAGGTDTQYF. The CDR3 DNA reads as TGTGCCAGCTCACCCTCGGGACTAGCGGGGGGGACAGATACGCAGTATTTT. The chain uses TRBV18 and TRBJ2-3; 16 positions agree with TRBD2. This CDR3 is built from 17 residues. CDR1 and CDR2 from the germline V gene are KGHSH and LQKENI. V shed 3 bases and J 3 bases; nucleotides not matched to a gene: 3.

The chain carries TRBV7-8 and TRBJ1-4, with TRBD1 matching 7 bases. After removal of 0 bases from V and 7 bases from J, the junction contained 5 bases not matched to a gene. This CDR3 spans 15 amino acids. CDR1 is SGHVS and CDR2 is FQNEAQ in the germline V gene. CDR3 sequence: CASSLAGGRGEKLFF. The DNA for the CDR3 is TGTGCCAGCAGCTTAGCAGGGGGCAGGGGTGAAAAACTGTTTTTT.

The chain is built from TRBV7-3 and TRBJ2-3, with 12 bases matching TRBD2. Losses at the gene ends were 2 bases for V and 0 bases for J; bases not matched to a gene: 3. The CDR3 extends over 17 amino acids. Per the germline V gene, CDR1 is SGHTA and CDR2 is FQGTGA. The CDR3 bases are TGTGCCAGCAGCTTAGCTAGCGGGGGGGTCAGCACAGATACGCAGTATTTT. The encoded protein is CASSLASGGVSTDTQYF.

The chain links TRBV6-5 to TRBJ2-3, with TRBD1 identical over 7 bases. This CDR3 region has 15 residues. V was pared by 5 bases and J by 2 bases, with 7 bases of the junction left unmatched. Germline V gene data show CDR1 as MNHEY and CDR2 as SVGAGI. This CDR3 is CASSNSRGTTDTQYF. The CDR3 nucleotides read TGTGCCAGCAGTAACAGCAGGGGGACCACAGATACGCAGTATTTT.

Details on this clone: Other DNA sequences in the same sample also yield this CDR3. For the CDR3, the DNA is TGCGCCAGCAGCACGGGACAGGGGGGCTATGGCTACACCTTC. Translation gives CASSTGQGGYGYTF. This sequence joins TRBV5-1 and TRBJ1-2, with 11 bases matching TRBD1. V lost 4 bases to trimming and J lost 4 bases; unmatched junction nucleotides: 3. The germline V gene encodes CDR1 SGHRS and CDR2 YFSETQ. There are 14 residues in the CDR3.

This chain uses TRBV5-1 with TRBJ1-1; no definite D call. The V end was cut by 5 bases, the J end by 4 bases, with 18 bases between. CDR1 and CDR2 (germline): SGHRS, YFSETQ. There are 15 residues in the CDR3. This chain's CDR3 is CASSPAGSAGTEAFF. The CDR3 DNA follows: TGCGCCAGCAGTCCAGCGGGGAGTGCGGGCACTGAAGCTTTCTTT.

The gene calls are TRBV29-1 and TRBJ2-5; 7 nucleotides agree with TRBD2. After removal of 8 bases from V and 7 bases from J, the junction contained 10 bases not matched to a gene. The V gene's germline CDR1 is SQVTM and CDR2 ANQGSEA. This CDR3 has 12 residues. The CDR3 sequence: CSRAGERGTQYF. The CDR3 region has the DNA TGCAGCCGGGCGGGAGAGAGGGGGACCCAGTACTTC.

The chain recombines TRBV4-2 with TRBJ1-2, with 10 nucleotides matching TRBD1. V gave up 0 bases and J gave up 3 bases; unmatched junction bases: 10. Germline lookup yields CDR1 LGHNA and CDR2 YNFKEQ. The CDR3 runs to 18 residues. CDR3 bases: TGTGCCAGCAGCCAAGACCTAGGGACAGGGGAAGGGTACTATGGCTACACCTTC. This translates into CASSQDLGTGEGYYGYTF.

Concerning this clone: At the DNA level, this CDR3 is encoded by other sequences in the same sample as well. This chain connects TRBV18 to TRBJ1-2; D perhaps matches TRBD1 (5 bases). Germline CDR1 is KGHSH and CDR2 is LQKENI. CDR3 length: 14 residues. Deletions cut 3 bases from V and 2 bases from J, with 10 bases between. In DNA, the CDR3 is TGTGCCAGCTCACCCTCCCAGGGAAACTATGGCTACACCTTC. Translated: CASSPSQGNYGYTF.

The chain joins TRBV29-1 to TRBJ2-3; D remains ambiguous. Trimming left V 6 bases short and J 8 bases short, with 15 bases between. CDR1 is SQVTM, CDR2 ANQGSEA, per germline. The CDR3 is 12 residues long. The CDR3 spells CSVSTAPGTQYF. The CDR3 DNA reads TGCAGCGTCTCCACAGCACCAGGTACGCAGTATTTT.